The source of this T cell receptor (beta chain) is a study of PD-1 blockade in mismatch repair-deficient tumors. General study findings and limits: After pembrolizumab, tumor-resident clones rose rapidly, then generally contracted before radiologic responses.

CDR3 length: 14 residues. PCR or immunohistochemistry showed mismatch repair deficiency in every enrolled patient. TCR sequencing covered a few patients who responded to pembrolizumab. This table comes from immunoSEQ multiplex PCR, and its TCRdb copy is limited to in-frame clones, with some not included. The repertoire holds approximately 50,000 clones, with 78% as singletons. Details on this clone: What it binds is unknown.

The chain couples TRBV21-1 to TRBJ1-4. TRBV21-1 counts as a pseudogene. This clonotype was obtained from an adult with mismatch repair-deficient cancer. Material: peripheral blood, obtained 4 weeks after starting pembrolizumab. CDR3 DNA: TGTGCCAGCAGCACGGACGGACCTAATGAAAAACTGTTTTTT. Protein product: CASSTDGPNEKLFF.